One and the same sample provided the 10 T cell receptor beta chains below, sequenced in a study of T cells in Graves' hyperthyroidism and ophthalmopathy. Amplified regions were TCR beta CDR3 sequences from RNA transcripts. During a first-round RT-PCR of the TCR CDR3, the HTBI primer set was used. MiXCR was run by TCRdb on the multiplex PCR reads, yielding one entry per CDR3 protein. The data show approximately 490,000 distinct CDR3 sequences, 22% seen once. The specimen was blood. The receptors here all came from a woman in her 70s with Graves' ophthalmopathy.

This clonotype was recorded many times. V is TRBV9 and J is TRBJ2-2; D remains ambiguous. This CDR3 region has 12 residues. V dropped 6 bases and J dropped 1 base, with 4 bases sitting between them. The germline gives CDR1 SGDLS, CDR2 YYNGEE. The chain's CDR3 is CASNLNTGELFF. CDR3 in DNA: TGTGCCAGCAACCTGAACACCGGGGAGCTGTTTTTT.

In regard to this clonotype: At one end, the junction sequence differs from germline, possibly due to a read error. The V gene is TRBV28, the J gene TRBJ2-1; TRBD2 is a possible D gene (7 bases). The CDR3 sequence is 17 residues long. CDR1 is MDHEN, CDR2 SYDVKM, per germline. DNA for the CDR3: TGTGTCAGCAGTTCGCCTGGACTAGGGGGGACGTCGCATGAGCAGTTCTTC. It encodes CVSSSPGLGGTSHEQFF.

This clonotype has at least ten counts. V usage is TRBV12-3 or TRBV12-4 and J usage is TRBJ1-2; D gene uncertain. V lost 6 bases and J lost 3, with 2 bases in between. This CDR3 has 10 amino acids. DNA for the CDR3: TGTGCCAGCAGGGACTATGGCTACACCTTC. Amino acid sequence: CASRDYGYTF.

This clonotype was detected a few times. The chain employs TRBV12-3 or TRBV12-4 and TRBJ2-7, with D perhaps matching TRBD1 or TRBD2 (5 bases each). The V end was cut by 9 bases, the J end by 0 bases, with 12 bases between. This CDR3 is 13 amino acids long. CDR3 in DNA: TGTGCCAGTTCCGGGACCGACTCCTACGAGCAGTACTTC. Its translation: CASSGTDSYEQYF.

With regard to this clonotype: This sequence may be a read error, since a much larger clone differs from it by one base. The rearrangement uses TRBV11-2 and TRBJ1-1; no definite D call. The germline gives CDR1 SGHAT, CDR2 FQNNGV. This CDR3 has 15 amino acids. Trimming took 1 base from V and 3 from J, leaving 12 bases between them. The chain's CDR3 is CASSLVFSPDTEAFF. CDR3 DNA: TGTGCCAGCAGCTTAGTTTTCTCCCCGGACACTGAAGCTTTCTTT.

This clonotype occurred many times. J is TRBJ2-7 and V is TRBV28; 11 positions match TRBD2. J lost 1 base, V lost 6 bases, and 11 bases had no gene match. Germline V gene sequence: CDR1 MDHEN, CDR2 SYDVKM. The CDR3 spans 17 residues. CDR3 DNA sequence: TGTGCCAGCAGCCCCGTGGCTAGCGGGAGGCTATCCTACGAGCAGTACTTC. This translates into CASSPVASGRLSYEQYF.

This sequence joins TRBV12-3 or TRBV12-4 and TRBJ1-4, with D possibly being TRBD1 (6 bases). The V gene lost 10 bases and the J gene lost 5 bases, with 14 bases spanning the gap. The CDR3 consists of 13 residues. The CDR3 loop reads CAIGGGLNEKLFF. CDR3 nucleotide sequence: TGTGCCATTGGAGGGGGATTGAATGAAAAACTGTTTTTT.

In its sample, this clonotype was seen a few times. The chain carries TRBV7-8 and TRBJ1-5, with TRBD1 as a possible D gene (5 bases). V lost 5 bases, J lost 5 bases, and 16 bases lay in between. Germline CDR1 reads SGHVS; CDR2 reads FQNEAQ. The CDR3 contains 15 residues. CDR3: CASSPQQGDHQPQHF. The CDR3 DNA reads TGTGCCAGCAGCCCCCAGCAGGGAGACCATCAGCCCCAGCATTTT.

The chain carries TRBV2 and TRBJ1-2; D gene uncertain. This CDR3 spans 13 amino acids. Trimming left V 7 bases short and J 3 bases short, with 12 bases between. Looked up from germline, CDR1 is SNHLY and CDR2 is FYNNEI. CDR3 nucleotides: TGTGCCAGCACGCCCGGGCGGGACTATGGCTACACCTTC. Its translation: CASTPGRDYGYTF.

For the CDR3, the DNA is TGTGCCAGCAGCAGTACAGGGGGCGCGAATTTCTATGGCTACACCTTC. It codes for CASSSTGGANFYGYTF. The J gene is TRBJ1-2, the V gene TRBV7-3; 9 nucleotides line up with TRBD1. In germline, CDR1 is SGHTA, CDR2 FQGTGA. CDR3 size: 16 residues. V trimming: 5 bases; J trimming: 4 bases; junction bases outside the gene matches: 11.